What follows are 22 T cell receptor beta chains derived from one specimen sequenced in a study of technical replicates of blood from a handful of donors. The repertoire was sequenced with immunoSEQ multiplex PCR; TCRdb's copy has only in-frame clones and lacks some. This sample has tens of thousands of clones; about 90% occur once, and the top ten carry under 0.55%. What was sequenced was T cells isolated from PBMCs. Every receptor here comes from a human donor in good health.

The chain employs TRBV18 and TRBJ1-5; no clear D gene. CDR1 and CDR2 (germline): KGHSH, LQKENI. This CDR3 is built from 13 residues. V was cut by 2 bases and J by 1 base, with 3 bases left in between. For the CDR3, the DNA is TGTGCCAGCTCACCAGCGAGCAATCAGCCCCAGCATTTT. Protein: CASSPASNQPQHF. Drawing the rest from reference TRBV18 and TRBJ1-5, the complete variable domain is NAGVMQNPRHLVRRRGQEARLRCSPMKGHSHVYWYRQLPEEGLKFMVYLQKENIIDESGMPKERFSAEFPKEGPSILRIQQVVRGDSAAYFCASSPASNQPQHFGDGTRLSIL.

The chain recombines TRBV11-2 with TRBJ1-1; D remains unclear. Germline-derived CDR1 and CDR2 are SGHAT and FQNNGV. V lost 4 bases, J lost 0 bases, and 9 bases lay in between. CDR3 length equals 14 residues. The CDR3, as DNA: TGTGCCAGCAGCTCGAGTCTAGTGAACACTGAAGCTTTCTTT. Protein: CASSSSLVNTEAFF.

The CDR3 coding sequence is TGTGCCAGCAGCGGTGGACAGGAGGGTTTGGAAGCTTTCTTT. Protein: CASSGGQEGLEAFF. J is TRBJ1-1 and V is TRBV11-3, with TRBD1 identical over 7 bases. CDR1 and CDR2 (germline): SGHNT, YENEEA. The CDR3 spans 14 residues. Unmatched junction bases numbered 11, after V lost 5 bases and J lost 8 bases. The full variable domain, its missing parts supplied by reference TRBV11-3 and TRBJ1-1, is EAGVVQSPRYKIIEKKQPVAFWCNPISGHNTLYWYLQNLGQGPELLIRYENEEAVDDSQLPKDRFSAERLKGVDSTLKIQPAELGDSAVYLCASSGGQEGLEAFFGQGTRLTVV.

The genes are TRBV29-1 and TRBJ1-1; D is undetermined. This CDR3 is 13 amino acids long. Germline assignment: CDR1 SQVTM and CDR2 ANQGSEA. Trimming stripped 3 bases from V and 2 bases from J, with 10 bases between. The CDR3 nucleotides are TGCAGCGTTGACCCGAACACAAACACTGAAGCTTTCTTT. Translation: CSVDPNTNTEAFF.

The J gene is TRBJ2-1, the V gene TRBV5-4; 14 nucleotides align to TRBD2. CDR3 length: 15 residues. J gave up 6 bases and V 4 bases, and 3 bases lay outside the gene matches. Germline-derived CDR1 and CDR2 are SGHNT and YYREEE (reference sequence). CDR3 sequence reads: CASSRGLAGANEQFF. The DNA for the CDR3 is TGTGCCAGCAGCCGGGGACTAGCGGGAGCCAATGAGCAGTTCTTC.

The V call is TRBV6-5, the J call TRBJ2-2; 8 bases line up with TRBD2. With 5 bases clipped from V and 1 base from J, the junction kept 3 bases outside the gene matches. Germline V CDR1 and CDR2: MNHEY, SVGAGI. The CDR3 runs to 15 residues. The CDR3 region has the DNA TGTGCCAGCAGTGGCGGGACTAGGAACACCGGGGAGCTGTTTTTT. This encodes CASSGGTRNTGELFF.

The rearrangement uses TRBV30 and TRBJ1-4, with a tentative D call TRBD1 (6 bases). CDR1 is GTSNPN and CDR2 is SVGIG in the germline V gene (reference sequence). CDR3 size: 13 residues. V gave up 4 bases and J gave up 8 bases, with 14 bases separating them. The CDR3 sequence: CAWNQGLKEKLFF. The CDR3 bases are TGTGCCTGGAACCAGGGGCTTAAAGAAAAACTGTTTTTT.

The gene calls are TRBV6-5 and TRBJ1-2; a weak D match, TRBD1 (5 bases). V lost 2 bases, J lost 3 bases, and 10 bases lay in between. The CDR3 is made up of 14 amino acids. The germline V gene has CDR1 MNHEY and CDR2 SVGAGI. CDR3 protein: CASSYGGAHYGYTF. DNA of the CDR3: TGTGCCAGCAGTTACGGTGGGGCCCACTATGGCTACACCTTC.

This chain joins TRBV6-5 and TRBJ2-7; D gene ambiguous. CDR1 is MNHEY and CDR2 is SVGAGI in the germline V gene. Between the trimmed V and J ends, which lost 2 bases and 0 bases, there was a span of 11 bases. The CDR3 consists of 15 residues. In DNA, the CDR3 is TGTGCCAGCAGTTACGTCAGGTCGAGCTCCTACGAGCAGTACTTC. This gives the protein CASSYVRSSSYEQYF.

The rearrangement links TRBV9 to TRBJ2-7; TRBD2 agrees at 12 bases. The CDR3 runs to 17 residues. Per germline, CDR1 SGDLS and CDR2 YYNGEE. V shed 3 bases and J 2 bases; nucleotides not matched to a gene: 9. The DNA for the CDR3 is TGTGCCAGCAGCGCCCTCCCTACTAGCGGGAGGACCTACGAGCAGTACTTC. Amino acid sequence: CASSALPTSGRTYEQYF.

The V call is TRBV21-1, the J call TRBJ2-6; no check of the table's D call, TRBD2, against the DNA was made. TRBV21-1 is annotated as a pseudogene. The CDR3 is 17 amino acids. In nucleotides, the CDR3 is TGTGCCAGCAGCAACGTAGTCCGGGGCTCTGGGGCCAACGTCCTGACTTTC. It codes for CASSNVVRGSGANVLTF.

The chain combines TRBV5-4 with TRBJ1-2; TRBD1 might be the D (6 bases). V lost 7 bases and J lost 2, with 21 bases in between. Per the germline V gene, CDR1 is SGHNT and CDR2 is YYREEE (reference sequence). The CDR3 runs 16 residues. CDR3 in DNA: TGTGCCAGCGTCTCGATGGGGACAATGGCGAACTATGGCTACACCTTC. Protein product: CASVSMGTMANYGYTF. Full variable domain (rest looked up from reference TRBV5-4 and TRBJ1-2): ETGVTQSPTHLIKTRGQQVTLRCSSQSGHNTVSWYQQALGQGPQFIFQYYREEENGRGNFPPRFSGLQFPNYSSELNVNALELDDSALYLCASVSMGTMANYGYTFGSGTRLTVV.

The rearrangement joins TRBV19 to TRBJ2-1; perhaps TRBD2 as D (7 bases). V gave up 0 bases and J gave up 2 bases, with 11 bases separating them. The length of the CDR3 is 16 residues. CDR1 is LNHDA, CDR2 SQIVND, per germline (reference sequence). The CDR3 DNA is TGTGCCAGTAGTATAGATACGGGGGGCACCTACAATGAGCAGTTCTTC. Protein sequence: CASSIDTGGTYNEQFF.

The chain carries TRBV28 and TRBJ2-7; weak D call: TRBD1 (5 bases). Germline CDR1 and CDR2: MDHEN and SYDVKM. V gave up 7 bases and J gave up 0 bases, with 16 bases separating them. The length of the CDR3 is 15 residues. The DNA of the CDR3 is TGTGCCAGCACCCTAACAGGTTCCCTCTCCTACGAGCAGTACTTC. It is translated as CASTLTGSLSYEQYF.

V gene TRBV7-3 combines with J gene TRBJ2-3; 16 bases map to TRBD2. CDR1 and CDR2 from the germline V gene are SGHTA and FQGTGA. The V and J ends lost 2 bases and 0 bases, in that order; junction bases with no gene match: 5. The CDR3 loop spans 19 amino acids. The DNA for the CDR3 is TGTGCCAGCAGCTTAGCCGGGACTAGCGGGAGGGTTAGCACAGATACGCAGTATTTT. Encoded protein: CASSLAGTSGRVSTDTQYF.

J is TRBJ1-1 and V is TRBV29-1; D is undetermined. V gave up 2 bases and J gave up 3 bases, with 10 bases separating them. CDR3 size: 13 residues. Germline CDR1 and CDR2: SQVTM and ANQGSEA. CDR3 nucleotide sequence: TGCAGCGTTGAAACCCTTCGGGACACTGAAGCTTTCTTT. It translates to CSVETLRDTEAFF.

This clone has a single count. The chain couples TRBV10-3 to TRBJ2-5; 7 bases line up with TRBD1. TRBJ2-7 matches the DNA end more closely, so the J call is doubtful. The CDR3 has 15 residues. Germline loops: CDR1 ENHRY, CDR2 SYGVKD. The CDR3 loop reads CAISESGTDGNEQYF. CDR3 coding DNA: TGTGCCATCAGTGAGTCCGGGACAGATGGTAACGAGCAGTACTTC.

The table lists this clone with a count of one. CDR3 residues: CAWSGTLPETQYF. The CDR3 DNA follows: TGTGCCTGGAGTGGTACTCTCCCAGAGACCCAGTACTTC. The gene calls are TRBV30 and TRBJ2-5; no reliable D call. In germline, CDR1 is GTSNPN, CDR2 SVGIG (reference sequence). Trimming shortened V by 1 base and J by 4 bases, and 10 bases separated the two germline ends. The CDR3 covers 13 residues.

The chain uses TRBV28 and TRBJ1-1; D remains ambiguous. The CDR3 runs to 12 residues. CDR1 is MDHEN, CDR2 SYDVKM, per germline. V was pared by 9 bases and J by 3 bases, with 11 bases between. Written as DNA, the CDR3 is TGTGCCAGTCTCCAGTTGGACACTGAAGCTTTCTTT. Protein sequence: CASLQLDTEAFF.

This chain uses TRBV7-3 with TRBJ1-2, with TRBD1 matching over 7 bases. Germline V CDR1 and CDR2: SGHTA, FQGTGA. Trimming took 6 bases from V and 6 from J; bases not matched to a gene: 19. The CDR3 covers 17 residues. The CDR3 spells CASRVTQPRTGGNGYTF. Written as DNA, the CDR3 is TGTGCCAGCAGGGTCACGCAGCCTCGGACAGGAGGGAATGGCTACACCTTC.

The CDR3 sequence: CASSEQGSNQPQHF. For the CDR3, the DNA is TGTGCCAGCAGCGAACAGGGTAGCAATCAGCCCCAGCATTTT. This sequence joins TRBV11-2 and TRBJ1-5; possibly TRBD1 for D (6 bases). The CDR3 is made up of 14 amino acids. Trimming removed 5 bases at V and 0 bases at J, with 8 bases between. Germline CDR1 is SGHAT and CDR2 is FQNNGV.

The chain joins TRBV6-1 to TRBJ2-7; 9 bases agree with TRBD1. Germline values: CDR1 MNHNS, CDR2 SASEGT. The CDR3 length is 14 residues. Trimming cost V 9 bases and J 10 bases; bases outside gene matches: 16. CDR3 DNA sequence: TGTGCCAGTCTGGACGGGACAGGGACCCCCTTTCAGTACTTC. Its translation is CASLDGTGTPFQYF.